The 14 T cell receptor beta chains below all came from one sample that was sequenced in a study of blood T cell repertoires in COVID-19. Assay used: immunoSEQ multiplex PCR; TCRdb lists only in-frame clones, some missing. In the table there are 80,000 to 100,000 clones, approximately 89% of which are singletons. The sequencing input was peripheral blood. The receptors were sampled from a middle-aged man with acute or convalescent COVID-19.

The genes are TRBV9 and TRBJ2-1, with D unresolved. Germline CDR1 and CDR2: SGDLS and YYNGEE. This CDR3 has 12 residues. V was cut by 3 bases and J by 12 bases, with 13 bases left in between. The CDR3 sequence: CASSGAITVQFF. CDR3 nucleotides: TGTGCCAGCAGCGGCGCCATTACGGTGCAGTTCTTC.

The CDR3 DNA reads as TGCGCCAGCAGCTTGGTGGGCACCCCCGGTGGGCCCCTCCACTTT. It translates to CASSLVGTPGGPLHF. This chain connects TRBV5-1 to TRBJ1-6; D gene ambiguous. This CDR3 region has 15 residues. The V end lost 0 bases, the J end lost 13 bases, and 17 bases lay between the germline ends. Germline lookup yields CDR1 SGHRS and CDR2 YFSETQ.

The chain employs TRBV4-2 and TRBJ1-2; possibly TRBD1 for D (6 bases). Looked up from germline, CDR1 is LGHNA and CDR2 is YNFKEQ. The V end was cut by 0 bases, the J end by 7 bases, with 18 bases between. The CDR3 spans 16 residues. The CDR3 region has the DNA TGTGCCAGCAGCCAAGATTTCGGCAGGGGAGAGGGTGGCTACACCTTC. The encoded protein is CASSQDFGRGEGGYTF.

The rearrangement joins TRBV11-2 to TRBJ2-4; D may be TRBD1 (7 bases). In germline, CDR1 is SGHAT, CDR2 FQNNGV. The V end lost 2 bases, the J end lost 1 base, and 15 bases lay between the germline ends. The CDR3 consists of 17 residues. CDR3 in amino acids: CASSLLTGAGAKNIQYF. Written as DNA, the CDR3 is TGTGCCAGCAGCTTATTAACAGGGGCGGGGGCCAAAAACATTCAGTACTTC.

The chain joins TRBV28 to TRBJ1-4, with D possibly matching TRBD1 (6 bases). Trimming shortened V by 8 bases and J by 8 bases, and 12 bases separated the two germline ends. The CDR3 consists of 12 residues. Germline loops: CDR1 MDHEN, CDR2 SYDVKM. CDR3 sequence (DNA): TGTGCCAGCGGTACAGGGCCCGAAAAACTGTTTTTT. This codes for CASGTGPEKLFF. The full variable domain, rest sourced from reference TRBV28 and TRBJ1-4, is DVKVTQSSRYLVKRTGEKVFLECVQDMDHENMFWYRQDPGLGLRLIYFSYDVKMKEKGDIPEGYSVSREKKERFSLILESASTNQTSMYLCASGTGPEKLFFGSGTQLSVL.

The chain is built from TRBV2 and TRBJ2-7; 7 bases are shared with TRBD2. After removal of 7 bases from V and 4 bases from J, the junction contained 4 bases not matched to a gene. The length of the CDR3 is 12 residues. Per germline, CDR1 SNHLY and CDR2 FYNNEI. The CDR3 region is CASTSGTYEQYF. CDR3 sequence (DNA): TGTGCCAGCACAAGCGGGACTTACGAGCAGTACTTC. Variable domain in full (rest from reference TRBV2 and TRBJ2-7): EPEVTQTPSHQVTQMGQEVILRCVPISNHLYFYWYRQILGQKVEFLVSFYNNEISEKSEIFDDQFSVERPDGSNFTLKIRSTKLEDSAMYFCASTSGTYEQYFGPGTRLTVT.

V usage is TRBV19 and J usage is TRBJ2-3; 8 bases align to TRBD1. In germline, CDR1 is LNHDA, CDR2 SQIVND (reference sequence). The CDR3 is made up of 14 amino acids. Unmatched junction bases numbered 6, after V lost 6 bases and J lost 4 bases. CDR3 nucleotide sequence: TGTGCCAGTAGGAGACAGGGGATCCCAGATACGCAGTATTTT. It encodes CASRRQGIPDTQYF.

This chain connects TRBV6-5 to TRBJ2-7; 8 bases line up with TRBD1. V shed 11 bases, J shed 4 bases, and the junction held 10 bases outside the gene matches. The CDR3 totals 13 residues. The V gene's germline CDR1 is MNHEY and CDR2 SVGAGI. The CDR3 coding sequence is TGTGCCGCGACAGGGACAGGAAATTACGAGCAGTACTTC. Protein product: CAATGTGNYEQYF.

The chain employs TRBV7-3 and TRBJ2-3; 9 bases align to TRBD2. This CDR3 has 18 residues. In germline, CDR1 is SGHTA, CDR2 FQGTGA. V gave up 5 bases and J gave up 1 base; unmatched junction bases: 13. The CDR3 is CASSRLVNSGSGTDTQYF. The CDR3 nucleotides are TGTGCCAGCAGCCGCCTAGTTAATAGCGGGAGTGGCACAGATACGCAGTATTTT.

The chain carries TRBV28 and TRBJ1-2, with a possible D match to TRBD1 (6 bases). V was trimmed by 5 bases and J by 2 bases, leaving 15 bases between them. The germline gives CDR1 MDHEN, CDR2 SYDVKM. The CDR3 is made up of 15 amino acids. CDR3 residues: CASSQIQGFNYGYTF. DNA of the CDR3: TGTGCCAGCAGTCAGATACAGGGATTCAACTATGGCTACACCTTC.

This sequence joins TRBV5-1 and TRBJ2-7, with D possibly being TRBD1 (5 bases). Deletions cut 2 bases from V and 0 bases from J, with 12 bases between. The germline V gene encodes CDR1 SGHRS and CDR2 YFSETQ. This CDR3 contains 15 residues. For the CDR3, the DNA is TGCGCCAGCAGCTTCGACAGTCTAAGCTCCTACGAGCAGTACTTC. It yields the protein CASSFDSLSSYEQYF.

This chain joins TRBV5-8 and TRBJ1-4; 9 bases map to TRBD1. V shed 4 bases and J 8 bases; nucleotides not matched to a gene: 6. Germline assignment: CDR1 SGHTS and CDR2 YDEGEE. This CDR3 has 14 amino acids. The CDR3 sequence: CASSRTGVKEKLFF. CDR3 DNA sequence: TGTGCCAGCAGCCGGACAGGGGTAAAGGAAAAACTGTTTTTT.

The CDR3 sequence: CASSLDRGLSGNTIYF. The CDR3, as DNA: TGTGCCAGCAGCCTGGACAGGGGGCTCTCTGGAAACACCATATATTTT. This rearrangement joins TRBV4-2 to TRBJ1-3, with 11 positions matching TRBD1. Trimming took 4 bases from V and 0 from J; bases not matched to a gene: 2. The germline CDR1 and CDR2 sequences are LGHNA and YNFKEQ. The CDR3 sequence is 16 residues long.

The CDR3 here is CSARTGREQYF. CDR3 nucleotides: TGCAGTGCTAGGACAGGGCGCGAGCAGTACTTC. V and J are TRBV20-1 and TRBJ2-7; 7 nucleotides match TRBD1. The trim removed 3 bases at V and 6 bases at J, leaving 2 bases unmatched. CDR3 length: 11 amino acids. Germline assignment: CDR1 DFQATT and CDR2 SNEGSKA (reference sequence).